The 30 T cell receptor beta chains listed next were all sequenced from one sample in a study of control samples from healthy donors and cancer patients. The data were produced by immunoSEQ multiplex PCR, yet TCRdb's version contains in-frame clones alone and is incomplete. The sample lists around 140,000 clones, roughly 89% occurring once. Sequenced sample: blood. Receptors originate from a man aged 18 to 29 in good health.

The chain has TRBV3-1 (or the pseudogene TRBV3-2) and TRBJ2-3; D is perhaps TRBD2 (6 bases). The germline V and J ends were trimmed by 2 bases and 0 bases, with 15 bases remaining between them. The CDR3 extends over 17 amino acids. Germline CDR1 reads LGHDT; CDR2 reads YNNKEL (reference sequence). CDR3 residues: CASSQFSAGTSTDTQYF. The DNA for the CDR3 is TGTGCCAGCAGCCAATTTAGTGCGGGGACTAGCACAGATACGCAGTATTTT.

V gene TRBV19 combines with J gene TRBJ2-5; tentatively, D is TRBD1 (7 bases). V lost 5 bases and J lost 1, with 11 bases in between. The CDR3 extends over 14 amino acids. Per germline, CDR1 LNHDA and CDR2 SQIVND (reference sequence). CDR3 DNA sequence: TGTGCCAGTAGTCAGGGGGACTTCCAAGAGACCCAGTACTTC. Its translation is CASSQGDFQETQYF. Full variable domain (missing parts from reference TRBV19 and TRBJ2-5): DGGITQSPKYLFRKEGQNVTLSCEQNLNHDAMYWYRQDPGQGLRLIYYSQIVNDFQKGDIAEGYSVSREKKESFPLTVTSAQKNPTAFYLCASSQGDFQETQYFGPGTRLLVL.

A note on this clone: Distinct nucleotide sequences in the sample also encode this CDR3. The chain is built from TRBV2 and TRBJ1-1; a possible D gene is TRBD1 (6 bases). Trimming stripped 4 bases from V and 1 base from J, with 10 bases between. The CDR3 contains 14 residues. From germline, CDR1 is SNHLY and CDR2 FYNNEI. The CDR3 protein is CASSVQGTNTEAFF. The DNA for the CDR3 is TGTGCCAGCAGTGTGCAGGGGACGAACACTGAAGCTTTCTTT.

The V call is TRBV2, the J call TRBJ1-5, with 11 nucleotides matching TRBD1. Trimming removed 3 bases from V and 6 bases from J; junction bases left unmatched: 1. CDR3 length: 14 residues. The germline gives CDR1 SNHLY, CDR2 FYNNEI. As DNA, the CDR3 is TGTGCCAGCAGTGAGGACAGGGGGCCTCAGCCCCAGCATTTT. Translated, it gives CASSEDRGPQPQHF.

The chain couples TRBV9 to TRBJ2-3; possibly TRBD1 or TRBD2 for D (5 bases each). The germline CDR1 and CDR2 sequences are SGDLS and YYNGEE. The CDR3 totals 16 residues. V was shortened by 3 bases and J by 2 bases, with 16 bases between the two germline ends. The CDR3 loop is CASSARQQGDTDTQYF. CDR3 DNA: TGTGCCAGCAGCGCTCGTCAGCAGGGAGACACAGATACGCAGTATTTT.

V gene TRBV5-6 combines with J gene TRBJ2-3; 7 bases are shared with TRBD2. The CDR3 is 15 residues long. Germline CDR1 reads SGHDT; CDR2 reads YYEEEE. V shed 0 bases and J 5 bases; nucleotides not matched to a gene: 6. The CDR3: CASSLAAGVGDTQYF. The CDR3 DNA is TGTGCCAGCAGCTTGGCCGCGGGGGTGGGAGATACGCAGTATTTT.

CDR3: CASSAWTSNSNQPQHF. As DNA, the CDR3 is TGTGCCAGCAGTGCCTGGACATCTAATAGCAATCAGCCCCAGCATTTT. This sequence joins TRBV6-1 and TRBJ1-5, with a possible D match to TRBD1 (5 bases). Per germline, CDR1 MNHNS and CDR2 SASEGT. Trimming shortened V by 4 bases and J by 0 bases, and 13 bases separated the two germline ends. The CDR3 has 16 amino acids.

The chain has TRBV21-1 and TRBJ2-7; the table's D gene call, TRBD1, was not cross checked with the DNA. TRBV21-1 is listed as a pseudogene. The CDR3 extends over 13 amino acids. The DNA of the CDR3 is TGTGCCAGCAGCTCAGGGGTAGAAAACGAGCAGTACTTC. Translation: CASSSGVENEQYF.

This rearrangement joins TRBV5-4 to TRBJ2-2, with D possibly matching TRBD1 (5 bases). V was shortened by 2 bases and J by 4 bases, with 12 bases between the two germline ends. Per the germline V gene, CDR1 is SGHNT and CDR2 is YYREEE (reference sequence). The CDR3 runs to 15 residues. CDR3 in DNA: TGTGCCAGCAGCTTTATCAGGGAAGGCACCGGGGAGCTGTTTTTT. Its protein is CASSFIREGTGELFF.

CDR3 sequence: CASSPLDGNYGYTF. CDR3 DNA: TGTGCCAGCAGTCCCCTGGACGGAAACTATGGCTACACCTTC. The chain joins TRBV27 to TRBJ1-2; D is ambiguous. Germline CDR1 reads MNHEY; CDR2 reads SMNVEV (reference sequence). CDR3 size: 14 residues. Trimming shortened V by 5 bases and J by 2 bases, and 12 bases separated the two germline ends.

The chain joins TRBV6-5 to TRBJ1-4, with 10 bases fitting TRBD1. The CDR3 has 14 amino acids. V lost 8 bases and J lost 8; bases outside the gene matches: 8. Per the germline V gene, CDR1 is MNHEY and CDR2 is SVGAGI. The CDR3 DNA sequence: TGTGCCAGCCCGACGACAGGGGGCTGGGAAAAACTGTTTTTT. Translating it yields CASPTTGGWEKLFF.

About this clone: Distinct nucleotide sequences in the sample also encode this CDR3. The CDR3 spells CAIRRPGDTEAFF. The CDR3 coding sequence is TGTGCCATCAGGCGGCCCGGGGACACTGAAGCTTTCTTT. The rearrangement links TRBV10-3 to TRBJ1-1; D ambiguous. The CDR3 consists of 13 residues. Trimming left V 6 bases short and J 3 bases short, with 11 bases between. From germline, CDR1 is ENHRY and CDR2 SYGVKD.

Concerning this clone itself: The missing conserved phenylalanine or tryptophan at the end of this CDR3 makes a read error likely. The rearrangement joins TRBV28 to TRBJ1-2; no reliable D call. Germline CDR1 reads MDHEN; CDR2 reads SYDVKM. Between the trimmed V and J ends, which lost 4 bases and 9 bases, there was a span of 9 bases. CDR3 length: 11 amino acids. This CDR3 reads CASSSLRSYTL. DNA for the CDR3: TGTGCCAGCAGTTCCCTCAGGAGCTACACCCTC.

This chain joins TRBV6-5 and TRBJ2-2, with D unresolved. The CDR3 sequence is 15 residues long. CDR1 and CDR2 from the germline V gene are MNHEY and SVGAGI. V was pared by 5 bases and J by 3 bases, with 13 bases between. CDR3 nucleotide sequence: TGTGCCAGCAGTCCCCCCCTTAGGGACACCGGGGAGCTGTTTTTT. Protein sequence: CASSPPLRDTGELFF.

V is TRBV2 and J is TRBJ1-1, with D perhaps matching TRBD1 (6 bases). V was clipped by 5 bases and J by 0 bases, with 16 bases between them. CDR1 and CDR2 from the germline V gene are SNHLY and FYNNEI. The CDR3 is 16 amino acids. CDR3 nucleotide sequence: TGTGCCAGCAGTTTCTCCCCCGGGACATTGAACACTGAAGCTTTCTTT. Translated: CASSFSPGTLNTEAFF.

V gene TRBV7-9 combines with J gene TRBJ1-4; tentative D call: TRBD1 (5 bases). Trimming left V 4 bases short and J 8 bases short, with 14 bases between. CDR3 size: 14 residues. The germline V gene encodes CDR1 SEHNR and CDR2 FQNEAQ (reference sequence). The chain's CDR3 is CASSWGLDIEKLFF. The CDR3 nucleotides read TGTGCCAGCAGCTGGGGCCTGGACATCGAAAAACTGTTTTTT.

J is TRBJ2-2 and V is TRBV12-5, with 11 nucleotides matching TRBD2. CDR3 length: 17 amino acids. Germline CDR1 and CDR2: LGHNT and FRNRAP. With 1 base clipped from V and 1 base from J, the junction kept 2 bases outside the gene matches. CDR3 loop: CASGLATSGGNTGELFF. CDR3 DNA sequence: TGTGCTAGTGGTTTGGCTACTAGCGGGGGGAACACCGGGGAGCTGTTTTTT.

This chain joins TRBV6-5 and TRBJ1-1; a possible D gene is TRBD1 (5 bases). V lost 3 bases, J lost 3 bases, and 8 bases lay in between. This CDR3 is 13 amino acids long. Per the germline V gene, CDR1 is MNHEY and CDR2 is SVGAGI. The CDR3 loop reads CASSYTGHTEAFF. DNA for the CDR3: TGTGCCAGCAGTTATACAGGACACACTGAAGCTTTCTTT.

The rearrangement links TRBV6-2 or TRBV6-3 to TRBJ2-3; 8 nucleotides line up with TRBD2. Trimming cost V 3 bases and J 7 bases; bases outside gene matches: 12. Per germline, CDR1 MNHEY and CDR2 SVGEGT. CDR3 length: 16 amino acids. The CDR3 region has the DNA TGTGCCAGCAGTTATGCAATTGCGGGGGGCAGCCATACGCAGTATTTT. This codes for CASSYAIAGGSHTQYF.

This rearrangement joins TRBV12-3 or TRBV12-4 to TRBJ2-1; D remains unclear. CDR3 length: 12 amino acids. Trimming left V 6 bases short and J 5 bases short, with 8 bases between. CDR3 loop: CASSSGHNEQFF. The DNA for the CDR3 is TGTGCCAGCAGCTCCGGGCACAATGAGCAGTTCTTC.

The chain combines TRBV5-6 with TRBJ1-6; D call uncertain. V shed 1 base and J shed 6 bases, with 5 bases lying between them. CDR3 length equals 13 residues. Looked up from germline, CDR1 is SGHDT and CDR2 is YYEEEE. CDR3 in DNA: TGTGCCAGCAGCTTGTCCATTAATTCACCCCTCCACTTT. It yields the protein CASSLSINSPLHF.

The chain carries TRBV28 and TRBJ1-3, with D possibly matching TRBD1 (6 bases). V dropped 4 bases and J dropped 0 bases, with 7 bases sitting between them. The germline V gene has CDR1 MDHEN and CDR2 SYDVKM. This CDR3 has 14 residues. CDR3 nucleotide sequence: TGTGCCAGCAGTTGGGACAACTCTGGAAACACCATATATTTT. Amino acids: CASSWDNSGNTIYF.

Concerning this clone itself: Other DNA sequences of this sample code for an identical CDR3. The chain recombines TRBV5-1 with TRBJ1-1, with D unresolved. This CDR3 contains 14 residues. V dropped 0 bases and J dropped 1 base, with 7 bases sitting between them. Germline CDR1 SGHRS, CDR2 YFSETQ. Here the CDR3 reads CASSLVSENTEAFF. The DNA of the CDR3 is TGCGCCAGCAGCTTGGTGTCGGAGAACACTGAAGCTTTCTTT.

In this sample, this clone turned up once. The genes are TRBV19 and TRBJ2-7, with a weak D call TRBD1 (6 bases). This CDR3 comprises 13 residues. Trimming cost V 6 bases and J 6 bases, with 15 bases left between them. Germline CDR1 is LNHDA and CDR2 is SQIVND (reference sequence). DNA of the CDR3: TGTGCCAGTAGCCCGGGTCAGGGGCTCGAGCAGTACTTC. Its protein is CASSPGQGLEQYF.

The chain joins TRBV5-5 to TRBJ2-7, with 8 bases aligning to TRBD1. V lost 0 bases and J lost 3; bases outside the gene matches: 8. Germline CDR1 SGHKS, CDR2 YYEKEE (reference sequence). The CDR3 is 16 amino acids. The CDR3 DNA sequence: TGTGCCAGCAGCTTGGCCCCGGGACAGGACTTCTACGAGCAGTACTTC. Its protein product is CASSLAPGQDFYEQYF.

The chain couples TRBV19 to TRBJ1-3, with unresolved D. The V end lost 9 bases, the J end lost 0 bases, and 18 bases lay between the germline ends. This CDR3 is built from 16 residues. Germline V gives CDR1 LNHDA, CDR2 SQIVND (reference sequence). CDR3 DNA: TGTGCCAGCTCAACTCCCTCACGGGTCTCTGGAAACACCATATATTTT. Encoded protein: CASSTPSRVSGNTIYF.

The CDR3 loop is CASSFLGEGTDTQYF. DNA of the CDR3: TGTGCCAGCAGTTTTCTTGGAGAGGGCACAGATACGCAGTATTTT. The genes are TRBV28 and TRBJ2-3; no definite D call. Germline V lookup: CDR1 MDHEN, CDR2 SYDVKM. The CDR3 totals 15 residues. V was pared by 3 bases and J by 1 base, with 11 bases between.

V gene TRBV24-1 combines with J gene TRBJ2-2; no reliable D call. This CDR3 region has 15 residues. Germline CDR1 KGHDR, CDR2 SFDVKD. Trimming stripped 5 bases from V and 0 bases from J, with 9 bases between. The CDR3 bases are TGTGCCACCAGTGCACCCCCTTCGAACACCGGGGAGCTGTTTTTT. Amino acids: CATSAPPSNTGELFF.

The CDR3 sequence is CASSLTQGVLAGLAYEQYF. CDR3 DNA: TGTGCCAGCAGCTTAACCCAGGGTGTACTTGCGGGACTAGCCTACGAGCAGTACTTC. The rearrangement uses TRBV13 and TRBJ2-7, with 8 nucleotides matching TRBD2. The CDR3 extends over 19 amino acids. In germline, CDR1 is PRHDT, CDR2 FYEKMQ (reference sequence). The V gene end was trimmed by 2 bases and the J gene end by 2 bases; junction bases not matched to a gene: 17.

This sequence joins TRBV7-6 and TRBJ2-7, with 8 bases lining up with TRBD1. Germline V gene lookup returns CDR1 SGHVS and CDR2 FNYEAQ. The V and J ends lost 5 bases and 0 bases, in that order; junction bases with no gene match: 6. The CDR3 is 15 residues long. CDR3 region: CASSPQGASSYEQYF. DNA for the CDR3: TGTGCCAGCAGCCCTCAGGGGGCCAGCTCCTACGAGCAGTACTTC.